This T cell receptor (beta chain) was profiled in a study of beta chain features in type 1 diabetes. Looking at the study overall: Comparable age, gender and cell yields were observed in patients relative to healthy donors.

This CDR3 is 16 amino acids long. Germline V gene sequence: CDR1 SSHAT, CDR2 FNYEAQ (reference sequence). Study outcomes and limitations: For cells with high TCR expression, cDNA sequencing could yield over-representation. Amplification by PCR could prefer shorter templates, with the same effect in patients and controls. There was a moderate but significant shortening of TCRB CDR3s in all four CD4+ subsets of Type 1 diabetes patients.

The sample holds a few counts of this clone. Its matching antigen is unknown. The junction differs from germline at one of its ends, possibly a read error. TCRB transcripts that were expressed got sequenced, as all of the isolated RNA had been reverse transcribed. TCRdb's table, derived via immunoSEQ multiplex PCR, lists solely in-frame clones and lacks some. The sample has about 660,000 clones; over 12% are singletons. Cells sorted by CD45RO/CCR7/CD25/CD127/CD95/CD27 comprised CD4+ naive, central memory, regulatory and stem cell-like memory cells. Sequenced sample: naive CD4+ T cells from blood. The origin of this receptor is a young man with type 1 diabetes. The rearrangement links TRBV7-7 to TRBJ2-5; D is unresolved. The CDR3 region has the DNA TGTGCTAGCAGCTTAGGGTGGCAGGCGGAAGAGGAGACCCAGTACTTC. Protein sequence: CASSLGWQAEEETQYF.